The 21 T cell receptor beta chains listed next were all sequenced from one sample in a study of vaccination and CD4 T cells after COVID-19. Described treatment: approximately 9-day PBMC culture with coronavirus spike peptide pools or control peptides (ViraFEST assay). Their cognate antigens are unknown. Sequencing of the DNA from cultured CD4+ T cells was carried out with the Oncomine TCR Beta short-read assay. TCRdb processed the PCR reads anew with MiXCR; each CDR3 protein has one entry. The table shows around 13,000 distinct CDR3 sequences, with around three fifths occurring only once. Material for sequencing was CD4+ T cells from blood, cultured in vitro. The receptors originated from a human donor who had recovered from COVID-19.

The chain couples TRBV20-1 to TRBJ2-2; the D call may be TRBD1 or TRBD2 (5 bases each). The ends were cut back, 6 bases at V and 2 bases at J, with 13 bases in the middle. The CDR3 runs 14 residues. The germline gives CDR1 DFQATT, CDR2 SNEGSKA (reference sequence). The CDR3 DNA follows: TGCAGTGCAGTCCCGGGACGTAACACCGGGGAGCTGTTTTTT. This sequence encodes CSAVPGRNTGELFF.

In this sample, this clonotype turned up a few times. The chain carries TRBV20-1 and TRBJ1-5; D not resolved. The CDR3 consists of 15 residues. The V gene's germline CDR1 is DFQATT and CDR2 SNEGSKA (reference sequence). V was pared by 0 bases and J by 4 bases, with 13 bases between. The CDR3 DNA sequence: TGCAGTGCTAGAGATGAGGGATTAAAAAATCAGCCCCAGCATTTT. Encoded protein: CSARDEGLKNQPQHF.

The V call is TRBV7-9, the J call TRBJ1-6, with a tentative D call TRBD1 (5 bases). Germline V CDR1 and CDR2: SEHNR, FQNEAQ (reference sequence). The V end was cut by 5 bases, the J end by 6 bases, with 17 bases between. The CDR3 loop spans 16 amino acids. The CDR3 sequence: CASSLSGGSGNSPLHF. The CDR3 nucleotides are TGTGCCAGCAGCCTCTCGGGGGGGAGCGGTAATTCACCCCTCCACTTT. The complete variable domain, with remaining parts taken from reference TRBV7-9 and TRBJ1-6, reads DTGVSQNPRHKITKRGQNVTFRCDPISEHNRLYWYRQTLGQGPEFLTYFQNEAQLEKSRLLSDRFSAERPKGSFSTLEIQRTEQGDSAMYLCASSLSGGSGNSPLHFGNGTRLTVT.

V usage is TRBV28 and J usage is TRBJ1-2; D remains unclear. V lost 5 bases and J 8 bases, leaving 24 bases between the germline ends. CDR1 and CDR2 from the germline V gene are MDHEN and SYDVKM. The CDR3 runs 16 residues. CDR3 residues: CASSPSGSQSIGGYTF. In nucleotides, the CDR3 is TGTGCCAGCAGTCCATCCGGGTCTCAATCGATTGGAGGCTACACCTTC.

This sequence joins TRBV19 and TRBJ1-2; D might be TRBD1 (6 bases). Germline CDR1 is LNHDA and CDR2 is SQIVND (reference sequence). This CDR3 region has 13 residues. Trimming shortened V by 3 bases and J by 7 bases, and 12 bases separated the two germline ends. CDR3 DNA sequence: TGTGCCAGTAGTATTTCGGGGGGCTCTGGCTACACCTTC. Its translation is CASSISGGSGYTF.

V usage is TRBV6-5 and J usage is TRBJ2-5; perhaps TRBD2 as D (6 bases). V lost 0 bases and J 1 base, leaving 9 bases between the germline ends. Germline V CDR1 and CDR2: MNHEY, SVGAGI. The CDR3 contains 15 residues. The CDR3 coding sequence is TGTGCCAGCAGTTACTCATCCGGGGGCCAAGAGACCCAGTACTTC. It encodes CASSYSSGGQETQYF.

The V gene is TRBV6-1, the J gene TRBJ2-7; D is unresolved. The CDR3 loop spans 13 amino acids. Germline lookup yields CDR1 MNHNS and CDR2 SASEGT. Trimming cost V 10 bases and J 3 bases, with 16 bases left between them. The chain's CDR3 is CATSVGQYYEQYF. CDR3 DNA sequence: TGTGCCACGAGCGTCGGGCAGTACTACGAGCAGTACTTC.

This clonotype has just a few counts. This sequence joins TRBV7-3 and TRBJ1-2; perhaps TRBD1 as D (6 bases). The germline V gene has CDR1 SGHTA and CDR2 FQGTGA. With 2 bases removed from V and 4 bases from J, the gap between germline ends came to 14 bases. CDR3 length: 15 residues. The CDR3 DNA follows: TGTGCCAGCAGCTTACAGGGGCACAAGGCCTATGGCTACACCTTC. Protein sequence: CASSLQGHKAYGYTF. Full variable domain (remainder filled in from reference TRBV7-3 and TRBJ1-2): GAGVSQTPSNKVTEKGKYVELRCDPISGHTALYWYRQSLGQGPEFLIYFQGTGAADDSGLPNDRFFAVRPEGSVSTLKIQRTERGDSAVYLCASSLQGHKAYGYTFGSGTRLTVV.

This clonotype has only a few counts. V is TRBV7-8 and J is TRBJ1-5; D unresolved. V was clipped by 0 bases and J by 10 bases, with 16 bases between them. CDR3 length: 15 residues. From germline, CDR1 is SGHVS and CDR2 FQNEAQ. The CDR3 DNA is TGTGCCAGCAGCTTAGCGGCAGCAACGACCCAACCCCAGCATTTT. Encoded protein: CASSLAAATTQPQHF.

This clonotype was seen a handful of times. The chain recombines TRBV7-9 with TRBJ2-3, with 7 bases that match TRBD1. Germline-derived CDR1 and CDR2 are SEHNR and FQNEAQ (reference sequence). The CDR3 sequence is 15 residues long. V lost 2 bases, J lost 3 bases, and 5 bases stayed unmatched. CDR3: CASSLLGGSTDTQYF. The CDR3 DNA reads TGTGCCAGCAGCTTATTAGGGGGCTCGACAGATACGCAGTATTTT. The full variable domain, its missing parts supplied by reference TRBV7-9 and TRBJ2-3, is DTGVSQNPRHKITKRGQNVTFRCDPISEHNRLYWYRQTLGQGPEFLTYFQNEAQLEKSRLLSDRFSAERPKGSFSTLEIQRTEQGDSAMYLCASSLLGGSTDTQYFGPGTRLTVL.

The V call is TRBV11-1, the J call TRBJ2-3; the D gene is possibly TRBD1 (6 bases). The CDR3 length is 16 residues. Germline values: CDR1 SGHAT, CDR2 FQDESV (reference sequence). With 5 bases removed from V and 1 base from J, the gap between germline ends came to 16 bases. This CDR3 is CASSHVLGGRTDTQYF. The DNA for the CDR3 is TGTGCCAGCAGCCACGTTTTAGGGGGACGCACAGATACGCAGTATTTT.

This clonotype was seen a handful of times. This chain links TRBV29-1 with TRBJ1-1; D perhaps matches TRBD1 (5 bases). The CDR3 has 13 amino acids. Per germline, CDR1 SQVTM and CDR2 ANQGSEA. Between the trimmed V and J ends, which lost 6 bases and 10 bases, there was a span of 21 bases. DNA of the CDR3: TGCAGCGTCATCCAGGGCGCGAAGTCTGGAGCTTTCTTT. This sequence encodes CSVIQGAKSGAFF.

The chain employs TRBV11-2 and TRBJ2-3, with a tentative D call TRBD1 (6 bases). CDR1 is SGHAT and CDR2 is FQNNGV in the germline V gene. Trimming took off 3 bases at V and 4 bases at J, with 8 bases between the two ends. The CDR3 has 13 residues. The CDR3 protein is CASSFEGADTQYF. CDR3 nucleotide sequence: TGTGCCAGCAGCTTTGAGGGGGCAGATACGCAGTATTTT.

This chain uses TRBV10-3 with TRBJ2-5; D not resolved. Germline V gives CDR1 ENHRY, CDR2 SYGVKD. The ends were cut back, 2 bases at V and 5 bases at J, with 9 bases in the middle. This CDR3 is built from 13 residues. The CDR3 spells CAISERVGETQYF. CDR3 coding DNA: TGTGCCATCAGTGAGCGAGTCGGGGAGACCCAGTACTTC.

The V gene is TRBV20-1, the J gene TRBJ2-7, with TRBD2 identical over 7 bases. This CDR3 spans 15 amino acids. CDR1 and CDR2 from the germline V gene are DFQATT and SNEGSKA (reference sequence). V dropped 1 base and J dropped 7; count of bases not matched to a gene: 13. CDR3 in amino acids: CSARGGRAALGEQYF. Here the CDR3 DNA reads TGCAGTGCTAGAGGGGGGAGGGCGGCACTCGGGGAGCAGTACTTC.

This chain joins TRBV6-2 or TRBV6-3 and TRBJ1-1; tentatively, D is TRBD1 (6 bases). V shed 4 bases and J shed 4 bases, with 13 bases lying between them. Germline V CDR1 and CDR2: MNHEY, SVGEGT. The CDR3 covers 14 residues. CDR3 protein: CASSSGAGTTEAFF. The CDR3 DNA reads TGTGCCAGCAGTTCGGGGGCAGGGACCACTGAAGCTTTCTTT.

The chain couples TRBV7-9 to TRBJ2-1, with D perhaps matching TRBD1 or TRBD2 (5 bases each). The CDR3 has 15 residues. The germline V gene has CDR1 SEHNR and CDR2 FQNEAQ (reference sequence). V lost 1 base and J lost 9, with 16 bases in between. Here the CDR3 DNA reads TGTGCCAGCAGCTTAGGCCTCCGGGACCCCTTTGAGCAGTTCTTC. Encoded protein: CASSLGLRDPFEQFF.

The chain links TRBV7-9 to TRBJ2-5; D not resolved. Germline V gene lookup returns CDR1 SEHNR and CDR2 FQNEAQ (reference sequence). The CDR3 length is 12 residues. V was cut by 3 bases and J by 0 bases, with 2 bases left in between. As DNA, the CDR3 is TGTGCCAGCAGCTTTCACCAAGAGACCCAGTACTTC. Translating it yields CASSFHQETQYF. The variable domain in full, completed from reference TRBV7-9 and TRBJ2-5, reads DTGVSQNPRHKITKRGQNVTFRCDPISEHNRLYWYRQTLGQGPEFLTYFQNEAQLEKSRLLSDRFSAERPKGSFSTLEIQRTEQGDSAMYLCASSFHQETQYFGPGTRLLVL.

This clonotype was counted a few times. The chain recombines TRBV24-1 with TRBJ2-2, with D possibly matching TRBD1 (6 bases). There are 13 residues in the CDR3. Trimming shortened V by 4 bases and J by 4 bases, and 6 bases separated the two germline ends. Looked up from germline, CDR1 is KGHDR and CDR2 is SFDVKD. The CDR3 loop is CATSEDSTGELFF. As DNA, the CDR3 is TGTGCCACCAGTGAGGACAGCACCGGGGAGCTGTTTTTT.

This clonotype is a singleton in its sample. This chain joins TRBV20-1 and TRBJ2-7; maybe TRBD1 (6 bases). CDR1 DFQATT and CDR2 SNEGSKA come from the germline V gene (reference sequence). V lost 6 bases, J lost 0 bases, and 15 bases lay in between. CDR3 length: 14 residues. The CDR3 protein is CSAEPGHTSYEQYF. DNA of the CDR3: TGCAGTGCCGAACCGGGACACACCTCCTACGAGCAGTACTTC.

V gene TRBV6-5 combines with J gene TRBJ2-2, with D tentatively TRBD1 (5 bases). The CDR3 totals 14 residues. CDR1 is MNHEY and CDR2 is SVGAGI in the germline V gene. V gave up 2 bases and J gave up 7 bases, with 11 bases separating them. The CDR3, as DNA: TGTGCCAGCAGTTACGCGAAGGGGCACGGGGAGCTGTTTTTT. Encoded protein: CASSYAKGHGELFF.